Listed below are T cell receptor beta chains from one sample, sequenced in a study of T cell responses to AZD1222 COVID-19 vaccine. Profiling relied on immunoSEQ multiplex PCR, and the TCRdb table lists in-frame clones only, not all of them. Here the sample spans around 130,000 clones, roughly 89% being singletons. Sequencing was performed on peripheral blood, taken on day 0 of AZD1222 vaccination. The receptors here all came from an adult in good health. The CDR3 runs from the conserved cysteine through the conserved F or W. A D gene is named only where the DNA matches it firmly. The size field is filled for only some rows; it gives once, few, many or a size class.

TRBD1	TRBV10-2	TRBJ1-2	13	-	TGCGCCAGCATGCCAGGGGGCCACTATGGCTACACCTTC	CASMPGGHYGYTF
-	TRBV30	TRBJ1-1	13	few	TGTGCCTGGAGTACGACTCACCACGAGGGAGCTTTCTTT	CAWSTTHHEGAFF
-	TRBV3-1/TRBV3-2	TRBJ2-7	13	-	TGTGCCAGCAGCCAAGATCTGGCGAACGAGCAGTACTTC	CASSQDLANEQYF
-	TRBV7-8	TRBJ1-2	14	-	TGTGCCAGCAGCCGAGGCGGGGGGCGCGGAGGCTACACCTTC	CASSRGGGRGGYTF
TRBD1	TRBV6-5	TRBJ2-1	14	-	TGTGCCAGCAGGGATGGGACAGGGTTCAATGAGCAGTTCTTC	CASRDGTGFNEQFF
TRBD1	TRBV28	TRBJ2-7	16	-	TGTGCCAGCAGTCTCTCGCCCGGGACAGGGACTTACGAGCAGTACTTC	CASSLSPGTGTYEQYF
-	TRBV7-9	TRBJ1-2	14	-	TGTGCCAGCAGCTTGGGAGTTACTAACTATGGCTACACCTTC	CASSLGVTNYGYTF
-	TRBV2	TRBJ2-5	14	-	TGTGCCAGCCTTGGTGGAGCCGCGGGGGAGACCCAGTACTTC	CASLGGAAGETQYF
-	TRBV3-1/TRBV3-2	TRBJ1-3	17	-	TGTGCCAGCAGCCAAGTTGTTCCAGGGAGCTACAGAAACACCATATATTTT	CASSQVVPGSYRNTIYF
-	TRBV19	TRBJ1-1	17	-	TGTGCCAGTATTAGAAAGCCGGCGGGACGGGAGAACACTGAAGCTTTCTTT	CASIRKPAGRENTEAFF
TRBD1	TRBV2	TRBJ2-1	14	-	TGTGCCAGCAGCCCCAGGACAGGGAACAATGAGCAGTTCTTC	CASSPRTGNNEQFF
-	TRBV5-1	TRBJ1-2	17	once	TGCGCCAGCAGCTTGGGGGTAGGGGCAGCACATAACTATGGCTACACCTTC	CASSLGVGAAHNYGYTF
-	TRBV3-1/TRBV3-2	TRBJ2-2	14	few	TGTGCCAGCAGCGAAGGGACACCGACCGGGGAGCTGTTTTTT	CASSEGTPTGELFF
-	TRBV2	TRBJ1-5	16	-	TGTGCCAGCAGTGGGGGGGCAAGTTATAGCAATCAGCCCCAGCATTTT	CASSGGASYSNQPQHF
-	TRBV12-3/TRBV12-4	TRBJ1-1	12	-	TGTGCCAGCAGAACGGGTCTTAACCAAGCTTTCTTT	CASRTGLNQAFF
-	TRBV9	TRBJ1-6	16	-	TGTGCCAGCAGCGTAGTATGGGGGGGCCTTAATTCACCCCTCCACTTT	CASSVVWGGLNSPLHF
TRBD2	TRBV11-2	TRBJ2-7	15	-	TGTGCCAGCAGCTCCGGACTAGCGGGGACCTACGAGCAGTACTTC	CASSSGLAGTYEQYF
-	TRBV19	TRBJ2-7	16	-	TGTGCCAGTAGTTCGGACAGCCGGGGACCCTTCTACGAGCAGTACTTC	CASSSDSRGPFYEQYF
-	TRBV19	TRBJ2-2	18	-	TGTGCCAGTAGTATAAGGGGGAGGGCCTTCGGGAACACCGGGGAGCTGTTTTTT	CASSIRGRAFGNTGELFF
TRBD1	TRBV6-1	TRBJ1-2	16	-	TGTGCCAGCAGTGGAGAGGGACAGCGGCTGTCCTATGGCTACACCTTC	CASSGEGQRLSYGYTF
TRBD2	TRBV7-8	TRBJ2-7	16	-	TGTGCCAGCAGGGGAGGACTAGCGGGAGGCGCCTACGAGCAGTACTTC	CASRGGLAGGAYEQYF
-	TRBV7-9	TRBJ1-1	15	-	TGTGCCAGCAGCTTTCGTGGGAGCATGAACACTGAAGCTTTCTTT	CASSFRGSMNTEAFF
TRBD1	TRBV6-5	TRBJ1-5	14	-	TGTGCCAGCAGTTCACAGGGGGCGTATCAGCCCCAGCATTTT	CASSSQGAYQPQHF
-	TRBV30	TRBJ1-5	15	-	TGTGCCTGGAGTGTCCAGTACGGGCACAATCAGCCCCAGCATTTT	CAWSVQYGHNQPQHF
TRBD1	TRBV9	TRBJ2-3	15	-	TGTGCCAGCAGCGCAGGGGGCGGTAGCTTAGATACGCAGTATTTT	CASSAGGGSLDTQYF
-	TRBV12-5	TRBJ2-1	17	-	TGTGCTAGTGGTTCCTGGGGGGAATCGAGCTCCTACAATGAGCAGTTCTTC	CASGSWGESSSYNEQFF
-	TRBV14	TRBJ2-7	14	-	TGTGCCAGCAGTCCGGGCCTTCTAAAGGGCGAGCAGTACTTC	CASSPGLLKGEQYF
-	TRBV5-1	TRBJ1-2	12	-	TGCGCCAGCAGCTTGGACAGGGAACACTACACCTTC	CASSLDREHYTF
-	TRBV27	TRBJ1-5	14	-	TGTGCCAGCAGTCTGTTCAATAGCAATCAGCCCCAGCATTTT	CASSLFNSNQPQHF
-	TRBV2	TRBJ1-5	14	-	TGTGCCAGCAGCGGGACCCCGGGGATTCAGCCCCAGCATTTT	CASSGTPGIQPQHF
TRBD1	TRBV28	TRBJ1-2	17	-	TGTGCCAGCAGTTTGCCCTCTAGGGGACAGGGACCCATTGGCTACACCTTC	CASSLPSRGQGPIGYTF
TRBD1	TRBV6-2/TRBV6-3	TRBJ2-3	17	-	TGTGCCAGCAGCCAAATGCCAGGGACAGGGAGAACAGATACGCAGTATTTT	CASSQMPGTGRTDTQYF
TRBD2	TRBV6-5	TRBJ2-7	14	-	TGTGCCAGCAGTCCCAGGGTAGCGGGAAGCGAGCAGTACTTC	CASSPRVAGSEQYF
-	TRBV6-6	TRBJ2-2	15	-	TGTGCCAGCAGTTACTCTCGGGCTGTTACCGGGGAGCTGTTTTTT	CASSYSRAVTGELFF
-	TRBV7-8	TRBJ2-1	14	-	TGTGCCAGCAGCCCCCGGAGTGGTGGCAATGAGCAGTTCTTC	CASSPRSGGNEQFF
-	TRBV11-3	TRBJ2-7	15	-	TGTGCCAGCAGCTTAGGATCCCTGCCGGCAAACGAGCAGTACTTC	CASSLGSLPANEQYF
-	TRBV7-7	TRBJ1-2	14	-	TGTGCTAGCAGCTTAGAGGCAGCGAACTATGGCTACACCTTC	CASSLEAANYGYTF
-	TRBV5-6	TRBJ1-6	14	few	TGTGCCAGCAGCTTGCCTCCCGCTAATTCACCCCTCCACTTT	CASSLPPANSPLHF
-	TRBV21-1	TRBJ1-5	17	-	TGTGCCAGCATGGACTTGGGGGGGGAAGGTAGGGATCAGCCCCAGCATTTT	CASMDLGGEGRDQPQHF
-	TRBV24-1	TRBJ1-3	15	-	TGTGCCACCAGTGACCCCCGCGTGGCCGGAAACACCATATATTTT	CATSDPRVAGNTIYF
-	TRBV3-1/TRBV3-2	TRBJ1-5	14	-	TGTGCCAGCAGCCTCGGGGGTAGCAATCAGCCCCAGCATTTT	CASSLGGSNQPQHF
-	TRBV7-9	TRBJ1-4	15	-	TGTGCCAGCAGCTCTCACAGGGAATTGGGTGAAAAACTGTTTTTT	CASSSHRELGEKLFF
-	TRBV5-1	TRBJ1-3	13	-	TGCGCCAGCAGCCCTAGCTCTGGAAACACCATATATTTT	CASSPSSGNTIYF
TRBD1	TRBV28	TRBJ2-7	15	-	TGTGCCAGCAGCCCCCGGGACAGGGCTTCGGGTGAGCAGTACTTC	CASSPRDRASGEQYF
-	TRBV6-5	TRBJ1-5	12	-	TGTGCCAGCAGGCATCAGAATCAGCCCCAGCATTTT	CASRHQNQPQHF
-	TRBV7-7	TRBJ1-2	12	once	TGTGCTAGCCCGTCCTCGGGGTATGGCTACACCTTC	CASPSSGYGYTF
-	TRBV29-1	TRBJ1-5	12	few	TGCAGCGCCCGGATGAATAATCAGCCCCAGCATTTT	CSARMNNQPQHF
-	TRBV28	TRBJ1-2	14	-	TGTGCCAGCAGTTTTAGGGGGGGCTCCTATGGCTACACCTTC	CASSFRGGSYGYTF
-	TRBV9	TRBJ2-1	15	-	TGTGCCAGCAGCGTAGACTTGAGCTCCTACAATGAGCAGTTCTTC	CASSVDLSSYNEQFF
-	TRBV10-2	TRBJ1-1	15	-	TGCGCCAGCAGTGACTACAGACAGATGAACACTGAAGCTTTCTTT	CASSDYRQMNTEAFF
-	TRBV7-9	TRBJ1-2	14	few	TGTGCCAGCAGCCCGACCACAGGAAGCTATGGCTACACCTTC	CASSPTTGSYGYTF
TRBD1	TRBV28	TRBJ1-5	13	-	TGTGCCAGCAGTTCGGGACAGATTGTGCCCCAGCATTTT	CASSSGQIVPQHF
-	TRBV30	TRBJ1-5	13	-	TGTGCCTGGAGTAAGGATAGCAATCAGCCCCAGCATTTT	CAWSKDSNQPQHF
TRBD1	TRBV7-3	TRBJ1-2	13	-	TGTGCCAGCAGCTTGGACAGGGACTATGGCTACACCTTC	CASSLDRDYGYTF
TRBD1	TRBV9	TRBJ1-5	13	-	TGTGCCAGCACGCGACAGGGGACTCAGCCCCAGCATTTT	CASTRQGTQPQHF
-	TRBV10-2	TRBJ2-2	15	-	TGCGCCAGCAATCGAGACAGGACCGCCACCGGGGAGCTGTTTTTT	CASNRDRTATGELFF
-	TRBV30	TRBJ1-5	15	-	TGTGCCTGGAGTGTAGGCTGGGGCAGAAATCAGCCCCAGCATTTT	CAWSVGWGRNQPQHF
-	TRBV28	TRBJ1-6	14	-	TGTGCCAGCAGTTTATTACTACTAACCTCACCCCTCCACTTT	CASSLLLLTSPLHF
TRBD1	TRBV5-1	TRBJ1-2	14	-	TGCGCCAGCCGAGCCGACCGGGACAGATATGGCTACACCTTC	CASRADRDRYGYTF